The 23 T cell receptor beta chains below were found in one sample sequenced in a study of T cell repertoires in cytomegalovirus infection. From the reads, TCRdb called clonotypes with MiXCR, one entry per CDR3 protein. The sample records about 920,000 distinct CDR3 sequences, around 30% being singletons. These receptors have no known antigen. The sample consisted of cultured CD8+ T cells from PBMCs, taken from culture after CMV antigen stimulation. All receptors derive from a human donor in good health (CMV status not recorded). Some clones in this sample may be carry-over from other donors' samples.

Only a few counts were recorded for this clonotype. This chain joins TRBV28 and TRBJ2-1; TRBD1 matches 10 bases. The CDR3 is 15 residues long. V shed 5 bases, J shed 8 bases, and the junction held 9 bases outside the gene matches. Germline CDR1 reads MDHEN; CDR2 reads SYDVKM. CDR3 protein: CASSNRDRGSHEQFF. DNA for the CDR3: TGTGCCAGCAGTAACCGGGACAGGGGTTCCCATGAGCAGTTCTTC.

Ten or more counts support this clonotype. The chain combines TRBV6-6 with TRBJ1-4; D gene ambiguous. Per germline, CDR1 MNHNY and CDR2 SVGAGI (reference sequence). Trimming cost V 0 bases and J 5 bases, with 22 bases left between them. CDR3 length: 19 amino acids. DNA for the CDR3: TGTGCCAGCAGTTACTCGTTGGTCCTACGCCCAGAAATGAATGAAAAACTGTTTTTT. Residues: CASSYSLVLRPEMNEKLFF.

In its sample, this clonotype was seen a few times. The chain is built from TRBV11-2 and TRBJ2-3, with D maybe TRBD2 (5 bases). The germline CDR1 and CDR2 sequences are SGHAT and FQNNGV. Trimming cost V 1 base and J 0 bases, with 11 bases left between them. The CDR3 is made up of 16 amino acids. The CDR3 coding sequence is TGTGCCAGCAGCTTAGGATTGCGGGTCAGCACAGATACGCAGTATTTT. It specifies CASSLGLRVSTDTQYF.

This clonotype has a handful of counts. The chain carries TRBV6-6 and TRBJ2-1; D unresolved. The CDR3 contains 13 residues. Trimming stripped 2 bases from V and 4 bases from J, with 6 bases between. The V gene's germline CDR1 is MNHNY and CDR2 SVGAGI (reference sequence). The CDR3 DNA reads as TGTGCCAGCAGTTACAACTTATACAATGAGCAGTTCTTC. Its protein product is CASSYNLYNEQFF.

In its sample, this clonotype was seen a few times. CDR3 bases: TGCAGTGCTGCCCGGGACACTGAGAACACTGAAGCTTTCTTT. It encodes CSAARDTENTEAFF. V and J are TRBV20-1 and TRBJ1-1, with D possibly being TRBD1 (6 bases). Germline loops: CDR1 DFQATT, CDR2 SNEGSKA (reference sequence). The V end lost 5 bases, the J end lost 1 base, and 14 bases lay between the germline ends. This CDR3 has 14 amino acids.

V and J are TRBV15 and TRBJ1-4; TRBD1 is a possible D gene (5 bases). V lost 0 bases and J 8 bases, leaving 16 bases between the germline ends. The germline gives CDR1 LNHNV, CDR2 YYDKDF (reference sequence). The CDR3 runs to 16 residues. CDR3 sequence: CATSRDRGALGEKLFF. CDR3 in DNA: TGTGCCACCAGCAGAGATAGAGGGGCCTTAGGAGAAAAACTGTTTTTT. The variable domain in full, with the rest retrieved from reference TRBV15 and TRBJ1-4, is DAMVIQNPRYQVTQFGKPVTLSCSQTLNHNVMYWYQQKSSQAPKLLFHYYDKDFNNEADTPDNFQSRRPNTSFCFLDIRSPGLGDTAMYLCATSRDRGALGEKLFFGSGTQLSVL.

This chain connects TRBV9 to TRBJ2-3; 16 bases line up with TRBD2. The germline CDR1 and CDR2 sequences are SGDLS and YYNGEE. The CDR3 contains 18 residues. V was clipped by 6 bases and J by 4 bases; unmatched bases: 11. The CDR3 nucleotides are TGTGCCAGCAACGACCCGGGACTAGCGGGGGGGCAGGCAGATACGCAGTATTTT. Amino acid sequence: CASNDPGLAGGQADTQYF.

This clonotype was seen a handful of times. This sequence joins TRBV4-3 and TRBJ1-5; TRBD1 aligns across 9 bases. Germline V gene data show CDR1 as LGHNA and CDR2 as YSLEER. The J segment lost 6 bases and the V segment lost 0 bases, leaving 3 bases of the junction unmatched. The CDR3 has 15 amino acids. The CDR3: CASSQDDRGSQPQHF. CDR3 in DNA: TGCGCCAGCAGCCAAGATGACAGGGGGAGTCAGCCCCAGCATTTT.

The genes are TRBV27 and TRBJ1-1; no definite D call. Looked up from germline, CDR1 is MNHEY and CDR2 is SMNVEV (reference sequence). V lost 8 bases, J lost 1 base, and 14 bases lay in between. CDR3 length equals 14 residues. For the CDR3, the DNA is TGTGCCAGCTCTACCATTTTGACGAACACTGAAGCTTTCTTT. Encoded protein: CASSTILTNTEAFF.

The rearrangement links TRBV27 to TRBJ1-2; D remains ambiguous. Germline V gives CDR1 MNHEY, CDR2 SMNVEV (reference sequence). Between the trimmed V and J ends, which lost 1 base and 5 bases, there was a span of 8 bases. The CDR3 consists of 13 residues. The CDR3 here is CASSLLSGYGYTF. The CDR3 region has the DNA TGTGCCAGCAGTTTATTGAGTGGATATGGCTACACCTTC.

This chain links TRBV7-9 with TRBJ1-4; tentatively, D is TRBD1 (6 bases). V was clipped by 5 bases and J by 11 bases, with 12 bases between them. The V gene's germline CDR1 is SEHNR and CDR2 FQNEAQ (reference sequence). The CDR3 consists of 12 residues. The CDR3 sequence: CASSAGQWKLFF. DNA of the CDR3: TGTGCCAGCAGCGCCGGACAGTGGAAACTGTTTTTT.

This clonotype has ten or more counts. This sequence joins TRBV7-3 and TRBJ1-2, with D maybe TRBD1 (5 bases). From germline, CDR1 is SGHTA and CDR2 FQGTGA. This CDR3 spans 14 amino acids. V was shortened by 1 base and J by 6 bases, with 12 bases between the two germline ends. The chain's CDR3 is CASSLIGQGDGYTF. CDR3 coding DNA: TGTGCCAGCAGCTTAATAGGTCAGGGAGATGGCTACACCTTC.

The chain combines TRBV19 with TRBJ2-5; TRBD1 matches 7 bases. This CDR3 is built from 16 residues. Germline CDR1 and CDR2: LNHDA and SQIVND (reference sequence). V gave up 6 bases and J gave up 3 bases; unmatched junction bases: 13. The CDR3: CASSSAFGTAKETQYF. CDR3 sequence (DNA): TGTGCCAGTAGCTCCGCCTTTGGGACAGCGAAAGAGACCCAGTACTTC. Filled out from reference TRBV19 and TRBJ2-5, the complete variable domain reads DGGITQSPKYLFRKEGQNVTLSCEQNLNHDAMYWYRQDPGQGLRLIYYSQIVNDFQKGDIAEGYSVSREKKESFPLTVTSAQKNPTAFYLCASSSAFGTAKETQYFGPGTRLLVL.

On this clonotype itself: Relative to the germline gene, one junction end is altered; a read error may explain this. This chain links TRBV7-6 with TRBJ1-2; possibly TRBD1 for D (5 bases). CDR1 is SGHVS, CDR2 FNYEAQ, per germline. The CDR3 is 15 residues long. The CDR3: CVSSLAGLGDRRYTF. CDR3 in DNA: TGTGTCAGCAGCTTAGCGGGTTTAGGGGATAGGCGCTACACCTTC.

This clonotype appeared many times. CDR3: CASSLAVWGTEAFF. The CDR3 region has the DNA TGTGCCAGCAGCTTAGCTGTTTGGGGCACTGAAGCTTTCTTT. The genes are TRBV7-2 and TRBJ1-1; no clear D gene. CDR1 and CDR2 from the germline V gene are SGHTA and FQGNSA. The CDR3 runs to 14 residues. The V end was cut by 0 bases, the J end by 4 bases, with 9 bases between. The entire variable domain, with the rest obtained from reference TRBV7-2 and TRBJ1-1, is as follows: GAGVSQSPSNKVTEKGKDVELRCDPISGHTALYWYRQSLGQGLEFLIYFQGNSAPDKSGLPSDRFSAERTGGSVSTLTIQRTQQEDSAVYLCASSLAVWGTEAFFGQGTRLTVV.

This clonotype has more than one count but fewer than ten. The J gene is TRBJ1-1, the V gene TRBV19, with D uncertain. CDR3 length equals 17 residues. Trimming cost V 6 bases and J 3 bases, with 23 bases left between them. CDR1 is LNHDA, CDR2 SQIVND, per germline (reference sequence). The CDR3 loop reads CASRLKPFGGVDTEAFF. The CDR3 nucleotides are TGTGCCAGTAGACTAAAACCCTTCGGCGGGGTAGACACTGAAGCTTTCTTT.

This clonotype has only a few counts. The chain carries TRBV7-3 and TRBJ2-2, with 7 bases identical to TRBD1. V gave up 5 bases and J gave up 5 bases; unmatched junction bases: 8. The length of the CDR3 is 15 residues. Germline CDR1 and CDR2: SGHTA and FQGTGA. CDR3 sequence: CASSPDRVTTGELFF. The CDR3 bases are TGTGCCAGCAGCCCAGACAGGGTTACGACCGGGGAGCTGTTTTTT.

The chain recombines TRBV6-2 or TRBV6-3 with TRBJ2-3; maybe TRBD2 (6 bases). Germline CDR1 MNHEY, CDR2 SVGEGT. The ends were cut back, 0 bases at V and 5 bases at J, with 15 bases in the middle. The CDR3 consists of 16 residues. CDR3: CASSYSPTSAKDTQYF. The DNA of the CDR3 is TGTGCCAGCAGTTACTCACCGACTAGTGCGAAAGATACGCAGTATTTT.

This clonotype was picked up one time. The gene calls are TRBV15 and TRBJ1-1; D not certain. From germline, CDR1 is LNHNV and CDR2 YYDKDF (reference sequence). Trimming cost V 0 bases and J 3 bases, with 5 bases left between them. This CDR3 has 13 amino acids. CDR3: CATSRDLDTEAFF. Here the CDR3 DNA reads TGTGCCACCAGCAGAGATTTAGACACTGAAGCTTTCTTT.

The chain carries TRBV27 and TRBJ2-1, with unresolved D. This CDR3 is 13 amino acids long. Trimming left V 0 bases short and J 7 bases short, with 7 bases between. In germline, CDR1 is MNHEY, CDR2 SMNVEV (reference sequence). Here the CDR3 reads CASSLSLVNEQFF. For the CDR3, the DNA is TGTGCCAGCAGTTTATCACTCGTAAATGAGCAGTTCTTC.

V usage is TRBV18 and J usage is TRBJ2-5, with 7 nucleotides matching TRBD2. The germline V gene has CDR1 KGHSH and CDR2 LQKENI. The CDR3 extends over 14 amino acids. The V gene end was trimmed by 3 bases and the J gene end by 10 bases; junction bases not matched to a gene: 11. DNA for the CDR3: TGTGCCAGCTCACCTCTGGGGGACTACACGTTCCAGTACTTC. Protein product: CASSPLGDYTFQYF. Full variable domain (rest looked up from reference TRBV18 and TRBJ2-5): NAGVMQNPRHLVRRRGQEARLRCSPMKGHSHVYWYRQLPEEGLKFMVYLQKENIIDESGMPKERFSAEFPKEGPSILRIQQVVRGDSAAYFCASSPLGDYTFQYFGPGTRLLVL.

This chain uses TRBV19 with TRBJ1-6; D perhaps matches TRBD1 (5 bases). Trimming pared 4 bases from V and 8 bases from J, leaving 9 bases between. Germline CDR1 and CDR2: LNHDA and SQIVND (reference sequence). This CDR3 is built from 13 residues. The CDR3 spells CASSKTGDSPLHF. CDR3 DNA sequence: TGTGCCAGTAGTAAGACGGGGGATTCACCCCTCCACTTT.

The chain recombines TRBV2 with TRBJ1-5; weak D call: TRBD1 (6 bases). The CDR3 length is 13 residues. V lost 8 bases, J lost 4 bases, and 12 bases lay in between. CDR1 is SNHLY and CDR2 is FYNNEI in the germline V gene. CDR3 region: CASGQHPNQPQHF. CDR3 nucleotide sequence: TGTGCCAGCGGACAGCATCCTAATCAGCCCCAGCATTTT.